The 31 T cell receptor beta chains presented below share a single source sample, sequenced in a study of yellow fever vaccine responses in identical twins. Using its own MiXCR run on the RT-PCR reads, TCRdb lists one record per CDR3 protein. The top ten hold 9.7% of the sample, which has approximately 1,100 distinct CDR3 sequences, 89% seen once. This sample comprised T cells from blood (PBMCs), unsorted or a sorted subset (not recorded which), obtained before or after yellow fever vaccination (not recorded which). The receptors shown here come from a female donor who received the yellow fever vaccine.

The gene calls are TRBV5-5 and TRBJ1-5, with D perhaps matching TRBD1 (5 bases). The CDR3 is 14 amino acids. Trimming shortened V by 3 bases and J by 3 bases, and 10 bases separated the two germline ends. Per the germline V gene, CDR1 is SGHKS and CDR2 is YYEKEE (reference sequence). The CDR3 nucleotides read TGTGCCAGCAGCTGGGGGGAATACAATCAGCCCCAGCATTTT. It is translated as CASSWGEYNQPQHF.

The CDR3 sequence is CATSRGDKAILQETQYF. For the CDR3, the DNA is TGTGCCACCAGCAGGGGGGACAAAGCTATACTCCAAGAGACCCAGTACTTC. J is TRBJ2-5 and V is TRBV15, with D perhaps TRBD1 (6 bases). The V gene's germline CDR1 is LNHNV and CDR2 YYDKDF (reference sequence). This CDR3 has 17 amino acids. The ends were cut back, 3 bases at V and 1 base at J, with 18 bases in the middle.

This chain uses TRBV24-1 with TRBJ2-7, with D hard to call. Germline CDR1 and CDR2: KGHDR and SFDVKD. V was clipped by 9 bases and J by 4 bases, with 12 bases between them. The CDR3 has 12 amino acids. CDR3 nucleotides: TGTGCCACCGCGGAAAGGGTATACGAGCAGTACTTC. Residues: CATAERVYEQYF.

The chain couples TRBV11-1 to TRBJ2-7; 7 bases agree with TRBD1. CDR1 and CDR2 (germline): SGHAT, FQDESV (reference sequence). V was pared by 5 bases and J by 2 bases, with 9 bases of the junction left unmatched. This CDR3 spans 15 amino acids. The CDR3 DNA reads TGTGCCAGCAGCCCCCTGGGCCAGGGGGCCTACGAGCAGTACTTC. It codes for CASSPLGQGAYEQYF. The variable domain in full, completed from reference TRBV11-1 and TRBJ2-7, reads EAEVAQSPRYKITEKSQAVAFWCDPISGHATLYWYRQILGQGPELLVQFQDESVVDDSQLPKDRFSAERLKGVDSTLKIQPAELGDSAMYLCASSPLGQGAYEQYFGPGTRLTVT.

The V call is TRBV5-1, the J call TRBJ2-1, with TRBD2 as a possible D gene (7 bases). The V end was cut by 1 base, the J end by 5 bases, with 16 bases between. Per the germline V gene, CDR1 is SGHRS and CDR2 is YFSETQ. This CDR3 is 16 amino acids long. CDR3 in amino acids: CASSLTAGAGDNEQFF. The CDR3, as DNA: TGCGCCAGCAGCTTGACCGCGGGGGCGGGCGACAATGAGCAGTTCTTC.

The rearrangement uses TRBV12-3 or TRBV12-4 and TRBJ1-1, with TRBD1 identical over 10 bases. This CDR3 spans 15 amino acids. Trimming cost V 3 bases and J 8 bases; bases outside gene matches: 9. DNA of the CDR3: TGTGCCAGCAGTTTTCCCCTCGGACAGGGGGGCGAAGCTTTCTTT. Translated: CASSFPLGQGGEAFF.

Points on this clonotype: At one boundary the junction diverges from the germline segment, which might be a read error. The chain employs TRBV15 and TRBJ1-5; 7 bases map to TRBD1. There are 15 residues in the CDR3. Germline assignment: CDR1 LNHNV and CDR2 YYDKDF (reference sequence). As DNA, the CDR3 is TGTGCCACCAGCAGAGGTCGGGACAGCAGTCAGCCCCAGCATTTT. Protein sequence: CATSRGRDSSQPQHF.

The gene calls are TRBV15 and TRBJ1-3, with unresolved D. V lost 5 bases, J lost 2 bases, and 13 bases lay in between. This CDR3 is 15 amino acids long. From germline, CDR1 is LNHNV and CDR2 YYDKDF (reference sequence). The CDR3 here is CATSFDGNPGNTIYF. DNA for the CDR3: TGTGCCACCAGCTTCGACGGTAATCCTGGAAACACCATATATTTT.

The V call is TRBV15, the J call TRBJ2-5; the D is unclear. The CDR3 covers 16 residues. V was trimmed by 0 bases and J by 2 bases, leaving 13 bases between them. CDR1 is LNHNV and CDR2 is YYDKDF in the germline V gene (reference sequence). CDR3 amino acids: CATSRDWALTQETQYF. CDR3 in DNA: TGTGCCACCAGCAGAGATTGGGCCTTAACTCAAGAGACCCAGTACTTC.

This chain joins TRBV7-6 and TRBJ2-7; 7 bases line up with TRBD2. This CDR3 spans 15 amino acids. Losses at the gene ends were 2 bases for V and 2 bases for J; bases not matched to a gene: 6. The germline CDR1 and CDR2 sequences are SGHVS and FNYEAQ. CDR3 protein: CASSLSPSGTYEQYF. The CDR3 region has the DNA TGTGCCAGCAGCTTATCGCCTAGCGGAACCTACGAGCAGTACTTC.

This clonotype was observed once. The chain has TRBV9 and TRBJ2-1, with D maybe TRBD2 (7 bases). Per germline, CDR1 SGDLS and CDR2 YYNGEE. V dropped 0 bases and J dropped 6 bases, with 13 bases sitting between them. The CDR3 loop spans 15 amino acids. For the CDR3, the DNA is TGTGCCAGCAGCGTAGTCAGGGGAGGGACCAATGAGCAGTTCTTC. Protein sequence: CASSVVRGGTNEQFF.

CDR3 nucleotides: TGCAGCGTCTCAGACTCTACAGATACGCAGTATTTT. It specifies CSVSDSTDTQYF. V and J are TRBV29-1 and TRBJ2-3, with D unclear. Trimming took 6 bases from V and 3 from J, leaving 10 bases between them. The CDR3 runs to 12 residues. CDR1 is SQVTM and CDR2 is ANQGSEA in the germline V gene.

V and J are TRBV20-1 and TRBJ1-2; the D is unclear. The CDR3 is made up of 13 amino acids. V gave up 6 bases and J gave up 1 base, with 12 bases separating them. CDR1 and CDR2 from the germline V gene are DFQATT and SNEGSKA (reference sequence). The CDR3 region is CSAGGSGNYGYTF. The CDR3 region has the DNA TGCAGTGCGGGAGGGTCGGGTAACTATGGCTACACCTTC.

DNA of the CDR3: TGTGCCAGCAGCTTTATGCGGGAGGTTCGCAATGAGCAGTTCTTC. Protein: CASSFMREVRNEQFF. The rearrangement uses TRBV11-2 and TRBJ2-1; 8 bases align to TRBD2. The germline gives CDR1 SGHAT, CDR2 FQNNGV. This CDR3 is 15 amino acids long. The V segment lost 3 bases and the J segment 6 bases; nucleotides outside the gene matches: 7.

The chain combines TRBV6-1 with TRBJ1-2; D ambiguous. The germline V gene has CDR1 MNHNS and CDR2 SASEGT. The CDR3 is 13 residues long. The germline V and J ends were trimmed by 2 bases and 0 bases, with 4 bases remaining between them. CDR3 loop: CASSETANYGYTF. CDR3 sequence (DNA): TGTGCCAGCAGTGAAACAGCTAACTATGGCTACACCTTC.

The chain uses TRBV20-1 and TRBJ2-2, with a weak D call TRBD2 (6 bases). This CDR3 contains 16 residues. CDR1 is DFQATT and CDR2 is SNEGSKA in the germline V gene (reference sequence). Trimming shortened V by 6 bases and J by 4 bases, and 21 bases separated the two germline ends. The CDR3 coding sequence is TGCAGTGCCGCCAGAACCGGGACTCGTGCCACCGGGGAGCTGTTTTTT. The encoded protein is CSAARTGTRATGELFF.

The V call is TRBV7-8, the J call TRBJ2-2, with D possibly TRBD2 on 5 matching bases. The CDR3 sequence is 15 residues long. Germline V gene lookup returns CDR1 SGHVS and CDR2 FQNEAQ. Trimming shortened V by 4 bases and J by 1 base, and 10 bases separated the two germline ends. The CDR3 nucleotides read TGTGCCAGCAGCTATCGGACTGGGAACACCGGGGAGCTGTTTTTT. It yields the protein CASSYRTGNTGELFF.

The chain is built from TRBV6-1 and TRBJ2-3; D possibly corresponds to TRBD2 (6 bases). The CDR3 loop spans 14 amino acids. Germline V gives CDR1 MNHNS, CDR2 SASEGT. V shed 6 bases and J shed 3 bases, with 13 bases lying between them. CDR3 in amino acids: CASSRDSRTDTQYF. As DNA, the CDR3 is TGTGCCAGCAGCCGGGACTCCAGAACAGATACGCAGTATTTT.

V usage is TRBV7-2 and J usage is TRBJ2-1, with D unclear. V gave up 0 bases and J gave up 0 bases, with 6 bases separating them. Germline assignment: CDR1 SGHTA and CDR2 FQGNSA. The CDR3 has 15 amino acids. CDR3 nucleotides: TGTGCCAGCAGCTTAGCGGTCGGCTCCTACAATGAGCAGTTCTTC. It codes for CASSLAVGSYNEQFF.

The chain is built from TRBV21-1 and TRBJ1-5. TRBV21-1 is termed a pseudogene. CDR3 length equals 13 residues. The CDR3 loop is CASRGYSNQPQHF. The CDR3 DNA reads as TGTGCCAGCAGGGGATATAGCAATCAGCCCCAGCATTTT.

The CDR3 is CASSWWGYEQYV. CDR3 nucleotides: TGTGCCAGCAGTTGGTGGGGGTACGAGCAGTACGTC. The gene calls are TRBV12-3 or TRBV12-4 and TRBJ2-7; D possibly matches TRBD1 or TRBD2 (5 bases each). The CDR3 is made up of 12 amino acids. Trimming removed 4 bases from V and 4 bases from J, with 8 bases in between.

The chain couples TRBV27 to TRBJ2-3; 7 positions match TRBD1. V trimming: 5 bases; J trimming: 1 base; junction bases outside the gene matches: 3. CDR3 length: 14 amino acids. Germline lookup yields CDR1 MNHEY and CDR2 SMNVEV (reference sequence). The CDR3 loop is CASSRDRRTDTQYF. The CDR3, as DNA: TGTGCCAGCAGTCGGGACAGACGCACAGATACGCAGTATTTT.

The genes are TRBV20-1 and TRBJ2-3; TRBD2 matches 7 bases. The CDR3 is 16 amino acids. Germline CDR1 is DFQATT and CDR2 is SNEGSKA (reference sequence). Trimming removed 6 bases from V and 0 bases from J; junction bases left unmatched: 12. Here the CDR3 reads CSAYKRERTSTDTQYF. CDR3 coding DNA: TGCAGTGCCTACAAGCGGGAACGAACTAGCACAGATACGCAGTATTTT.

This clonotype has only one observation. The chain employs TRBV30 and TRBJ1-2, with D maybe TRBD1 (6 bases). V was shortened by 0 bases and J by 5 bases, with 10 bases between the two germline ends. Germline CDR1 and CDR2: GTSNPN and SVGIG (reference sequence). This CDR3 has 13 amino acids. The CDR3 DNA reads TGTGCCTGGAGTGTTTCCAGGGGTTATGGCTACACCTTC. Protein product: CAWSVSRGYGYTF. Looking up the rest from reference TRBV30 and TRBJ1-2 gives the full variable domain: SQTIHQWPATLVQPVGSPLSLECTVEGTSNPNLYWYRQAAGRGLQLLFYSVGIGQISSEVPQNLSASRPQDRQFILSSKKLLLSDSGFYLCAWSVSRGYGYTFGSGTRLTVV.

This clonotype has more than one count but fewer than ten. The rearrangement joins TRBV24-1 to TRBJ1-2; 7 bases match TRBD1. J gave up 3 bases and V 9 bases, and 12 bases lay outside the gene matches. CDR1 is KGHDR, CDR2 SFDVKD, per germline. The CDR3 runs 15 residues. CDR3 in DNA: TGTGCCACCGCCCGAGAGGGGGCGCTTTACTATGGCTACACCTTC. Residues: CATAREGALYYGYTF.

The chain couples TRBV11-3 to TRBJ2-1, with 12 nucleotides matching TRBD1. Looked up from germline, CDR1 is SGHNT and CDR2 is YENEEA. V shed 5 bases and J 7 bases; nucleotides not matched to a gene: 6. The length of the CDR3 is 15 residues. The CDR3 sequence: CASSVRDRGHNEQFF. The CDR3 nucleotides read TGTGCCAGCAGCGTCCGGGACAGGGGGCATAATGAGCAGTTCTTC.

This clonotype has just one count. The chain carries TRBV11-1 and TRBJ2-1; 12 bases line up with TRBD2. The germline gives CDR1 SGHAT, CDR2 FQDESV (reference sequence). After removal of 3 bases from V and 5 bases from J, the junction contained 8 bases not matched to a gene. This CDR3 is 17 amino acids long. CDR3 region: CASSFVPGLAGHNEQFF. The CDR3 DNA reads as TGTGCCAGCAGCTTCGTACCGGGACTAGCGGGTCACAATGAGCAGTTCTTC. The whole variable domain, remainder taken from reference TRBV11-1 and TRBJ2-1, is EAEVAQSPRYKITEKSQAVAFWCDPISGHATLYWYRQILGQGPELLVQFQDESVVDDSQLPKDRFSAERLKGVDSTLKIQPAELGDSAMYLCASSFVPGLAGHNEQFFGPGTRLTVL.

The chain is built from TRBV11-3 and TRBJ2-5; D is possibly TRBD1 or TRBD2 (5 bases each). Deletions cut 3 bases from V and 4 bases from J, with 15 bases between. Germline V gene data show CDR1 as SGHNT and CDR2 as YENEEA. This CDR3 comprises 15 residues. CDR3 sequence (DNA): TGTGCCAGCAGCTTGGGACGACCCGGCTTAGAGACCCAGTACTTC. Protein product: CASSLGRPGLETQYF.

This chain connects TRBV11-2 to TRBJ2-7; 10 positions agree with TRBD1. After removal of 5 bases from V and 6 bases from J, the junction contained 16 bases not matched to a gene. The length of the CDR3 is 17 residues. The germline V gene has CDR1 SGHAT and CDR2 FQNNGV. The chain's CDR3 is CASSLTGGLGMRGEQYV. DNA for the CDR3: TGTGCCAGCAGCCTGACAGGGGGCCTAGGAATGAGGGGCGAGCAGTACGTC.

This clonotype appeared once. The gene calls are TRBV15 and TRBJ2-1; D remains ambiguous. Per the germline V gene, CDR1 is LNHNV and CDR2 is YYDKDF (reference sequence). V was clipped by 0 bases and J by 9 bases, with 6 bases between them. CDR3 length: 12 residues. The CDR3 nucleotides are TGTGCCACCAGCAGAGATTGGTCTGAGCAGTTCTTC. Translation gives CATSRDWSEQFF.

This clonotype was observed once. The chain combines TRBV12-3 or TRBV12-4 with TRBJ2-2; D is possibly TRBD2 (5 bases). The length of the CDR3 is 17 residues. The V gene lost 6 bases and the J gene lost 0 bases, with 17 bases spanning the gap. For the CDR3, the DNA is TGTGCCAGCAGCGACCGCAGAGGGAGAACGAACACCGGGGAGCTGTTTTTT. Protein sequence: CASSDRRGRTNTGELFF.